The 9 T cell receptor beta chains given below trace back to one sample, sequenced in a study of T-cell memory formation after mild COVID-19. TCRdb recomputed calls from the 5' RACE reads with MiXCR, one row per CDR3 protein. The table shows roughly 280,000 distinct CDR3 sequences, with approximately 7.6% occurring only once. The sample consisted of PBMCs or a T cell subset sorted from them (not recorded which). Source of these receptors: a man between 18 and 29 years old who had mild COVID-19 (a few samples of this study predate the infection). Cell type and time point are not known.

This clonotype was seen a few times. The rearrangement uses TRBV5-1 and TRBJ2-2; TRBD1 might be the D (5 bases). The CDR3 loop spans 15 amino acids. V gave up 4 bases and J gave up 0 bases, with 10 bases separating them. CDR1 and CDR2 from the germline V gene are SGHRS and YFSETQ. In nucleotides, the CDR3 is TGCGCCAGCAGCACGGACACCGCGAACACCGGGGAGCTGTTTTTT. Translation: CASSTDTANTGELFF.

This clonotype was detected ten times or more. The gene calls are TRBV4-2 and TRBJ1-6; D remains ambiguous. This CDR3 region has 13 residues. With 0 bases removed from V and 7 bases from J, the gap between germline ends came to 4 bases. The V gene's germline CDR1 is LGHNA and CDR2 YNFKEQ. The CDR3 sequence: CASSQDRNSPLHF. CDR3 DNA sequence: TGTGCCAGCAGCCAAGATCGGAATTCACCCCTCCACTTT.

This clonotype was found many times. This sequence joins TRBV5-6 and TRBJ2-3, with 10 nucleotides matching TRBD2. The CDR3 contains 18 residues. Germline CDR1 is SGHDT and CDR2 is YYEEEE. V dropped 4 bases and J dropped 5; count of bases not matched to a gene: 16. The CDR3 reads CASSGEVAGGLRRDTQYF. In DNA form, the CDR3 reads TGTGCCAGCAGCGGTGAAGTAGCGGGGGGCCTTCGGAGAGATACGCAGTATTTT.

This chain links TRBV5-1 with TRBJ1-6, with D possibly being TRBD1 (6 bases). Germline CDR1 and CDR2: SGHRS and YFSETQ. This CDR3 contains 14 residues. V was pared by 4 bases and J by 10 bases, with 15 bases between. CDR3 sequence (DNA): TGCGCCAGCAGCGTCACAGGGAAGGAATCACCCCTCCACTTT. Its protein product is CASSVTGKESPLHF.

This chain uses TRBV4-2 with TRBJ1-1; tentatively, D is TRBD1 (5 bases). V gave up 0 bases and J gave up 1 base, with 9 bases separating them. The CDR3 has 15 amino acids. CDR1 is LGHNA and CDR2 is YNFKEQ in the germline V gene. CDR3 sequence (DNA): TGTGCCAGCAGCCAAGAAGCAACAGGGAACACTGAAGCTTTCTTT. It encodes CASSQEATGNTEAFF.

In regard to this clonotype: Germline is not matched at one junction end, which may reflect a read error. The rearrangement joins TRBV18 to TRBJ2-4; D might be TRBD2 (5 bases). The CDR3 loop spans 13 amino acids. Germline-derived CDR1 and CDR2 are KGHSH and LQKENI. CDR3 protein: CASSLREVDIQYF. CDR3 coding DNA: TGTGCCAGTTCACTACGGGAAGTGGACATTCAGTACTTC.

This clonotype was seen at least ten times. The chain uses TRBV6-1 and TRBJ2-7, with D unclear. The V and J ends lost 7 bases and 0 bases respectively, with 7 bases between them. The CDR3 sequence is 12 residues long. Germline-derived CDR1 and CDR2 are MNHNS and SASEGT. The CDR3 loop reads CASTSFSYEQYF. The CDR3 DNA sequence: TGTGCCAGCACCTCCTTCTCCTACGAGCAGTACTTC.

This chain uses TRBV6-5 with TRBJ2-7; TRBD2 matches at 9 bases. CDR3 size: 16 residues. V was clipped by 6 bases and J by 2 bases; unmatched bases: 11. The germline CDR1 and CDR2 sequences are MNHEY and SVGAGI. The chain's CDR3 is CASSPPGAGGTYEQYF. The CDR3 nucleotides are TGTGCCAGCAGCCCACCAGGGGCGGGGGGGACCTACGAGCAGTACTTC.

In this sample, this clonotype turned up a few times. The rearrangement joins TRBV7-9 to TRBJ1-5; the D is unclear. Germline lookup yields CDR1 SEHNR and CDR2 FQNEAQ (reference sequence). The CDR3 totals 16 residues. V dropped 10 bases and J dropped 1 base, with 20 bases sitting between them. The CDR3 nucleotides read TGTGCCAACACGTCCGATAGGGCCAGGAGCAATCAGCCCCAGCATTTT. Amino acids: CANTSDRARSNQPQHF. The variable domain in full, completed from reference TRBV7-9 and TRBJ1-5, reads DTGVSQNPRHKITKRGQNVTFRCDPISEHNRLYWYRQTLGQGPEFLTYFQNEAQLEKSRLLSDRFSAERPKGSFSTLEIQRTEQGDSAMYLCANTSDRARSNQPQHFGDGTRLSIL.